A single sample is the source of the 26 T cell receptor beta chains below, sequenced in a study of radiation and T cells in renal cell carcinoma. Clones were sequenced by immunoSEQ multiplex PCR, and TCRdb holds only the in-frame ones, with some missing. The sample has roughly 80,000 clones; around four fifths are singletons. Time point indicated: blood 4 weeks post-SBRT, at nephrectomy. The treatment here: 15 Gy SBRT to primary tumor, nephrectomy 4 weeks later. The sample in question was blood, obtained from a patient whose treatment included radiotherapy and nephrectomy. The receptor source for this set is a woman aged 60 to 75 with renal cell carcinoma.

CDR3 bases: TGTGCCAGCAGCCTTCGGGACAGGGGCGGCGACGAGCAGTACTTC. This sequence encodes CASSLRDRGGDEQYF. The chain combines TRBV4-2 with TRBJ2-7; TRBD1 matches 10 bases. The V gene's germline CDR1 is LGHNA and CDR2 YNFKEQ. There are 15 residues in the CDR3. V lost 4 bases to trimming and J lost 5 bases; unmatched junction nucleotides: 8.

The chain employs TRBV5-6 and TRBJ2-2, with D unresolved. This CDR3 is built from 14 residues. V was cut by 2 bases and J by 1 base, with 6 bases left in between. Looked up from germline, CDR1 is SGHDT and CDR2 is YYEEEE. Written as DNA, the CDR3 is TGTGCCAGCAGCTTAGCAGGGAACACCGGGGAGCTGTTTTTT. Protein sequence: CASSLAGNTGELFF.

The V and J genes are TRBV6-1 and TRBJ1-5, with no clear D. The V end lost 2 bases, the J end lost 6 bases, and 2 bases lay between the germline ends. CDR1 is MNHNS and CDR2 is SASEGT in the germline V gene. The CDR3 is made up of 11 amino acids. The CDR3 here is CASSEFQPQHF. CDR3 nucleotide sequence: TGTGCCAGCAGTGAATTTCAGCCCCAGCATTTT.

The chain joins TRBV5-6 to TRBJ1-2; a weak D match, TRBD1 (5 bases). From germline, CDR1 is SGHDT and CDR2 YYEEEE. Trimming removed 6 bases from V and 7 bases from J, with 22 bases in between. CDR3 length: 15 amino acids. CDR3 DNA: TGTGCCAGCACCCTGCCGGGAGAGGGGCGTCGTGGCTACACCTTC. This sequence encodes CASTLPGEGRRGYTF.

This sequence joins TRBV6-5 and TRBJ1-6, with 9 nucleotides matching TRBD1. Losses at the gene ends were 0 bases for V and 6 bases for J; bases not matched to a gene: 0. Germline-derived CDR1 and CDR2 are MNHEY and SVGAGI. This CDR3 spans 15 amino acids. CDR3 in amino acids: CASSYSTGGNSPLHF. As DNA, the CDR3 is TGTGCCAGCAGTTACTCGACAGGGGGTAATTCACCCCTCCACTTT.

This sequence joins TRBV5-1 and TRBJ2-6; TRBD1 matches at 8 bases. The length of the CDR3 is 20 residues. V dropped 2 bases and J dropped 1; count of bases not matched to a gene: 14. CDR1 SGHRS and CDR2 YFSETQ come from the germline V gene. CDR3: CASSLNPQTGDSSGANVLTF. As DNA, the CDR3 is TGCGCCAGCAGCTTAAACCCTCAGACAGGGGACTCATCTGGGGCCAACGTCCTGACTTTC.

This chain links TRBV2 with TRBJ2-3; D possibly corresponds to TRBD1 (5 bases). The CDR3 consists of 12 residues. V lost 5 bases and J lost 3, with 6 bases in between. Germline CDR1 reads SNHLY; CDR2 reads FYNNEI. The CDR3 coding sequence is TGTGCCAGCAGTCCAGGGACAGATACGCAGTATTTT. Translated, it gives CASSPGTDTQYF.

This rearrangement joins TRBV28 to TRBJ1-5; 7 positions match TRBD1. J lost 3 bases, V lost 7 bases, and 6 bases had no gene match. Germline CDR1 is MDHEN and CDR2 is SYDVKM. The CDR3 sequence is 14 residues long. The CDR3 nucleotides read TGTGCCAGCAAACTAGGGACAGTCAATCAGCCCCAGCATTTT. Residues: CASKLGTVNQPQHF.

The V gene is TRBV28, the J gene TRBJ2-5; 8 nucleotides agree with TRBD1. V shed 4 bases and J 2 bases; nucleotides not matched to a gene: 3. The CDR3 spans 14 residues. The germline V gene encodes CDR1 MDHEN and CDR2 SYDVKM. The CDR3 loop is CASSSHRGQETQYF. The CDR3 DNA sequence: TGTGCCAGCAGTTCCCACAGGGGGCAAGAGACCCAGTACTTC.

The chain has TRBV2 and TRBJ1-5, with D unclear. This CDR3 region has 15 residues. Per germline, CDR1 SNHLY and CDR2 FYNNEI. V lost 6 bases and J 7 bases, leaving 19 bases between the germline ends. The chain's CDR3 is CASRLGNSARQPQHF. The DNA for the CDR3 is TGTGCCAGCAGGCTAGGGAATTCGGCGAGGCAGCCCCAGCATTTT.

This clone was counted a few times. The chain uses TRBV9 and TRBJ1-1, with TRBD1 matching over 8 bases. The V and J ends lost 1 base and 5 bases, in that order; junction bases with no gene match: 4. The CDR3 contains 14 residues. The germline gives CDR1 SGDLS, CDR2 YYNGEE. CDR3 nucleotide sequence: TGTGCCAGCAGCGTAACAGGGGGAGAGACTGAAGCTTTCTTT. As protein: CASSVTGGETEAFF.

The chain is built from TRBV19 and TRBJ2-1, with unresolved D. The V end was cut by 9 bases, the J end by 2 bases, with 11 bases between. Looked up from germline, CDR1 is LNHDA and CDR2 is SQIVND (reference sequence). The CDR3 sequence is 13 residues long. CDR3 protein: CASGPPTYNEQFF. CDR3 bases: TGTGCCAGCGGTCCACCTACCTACAATGAGCAGTTCTTC.

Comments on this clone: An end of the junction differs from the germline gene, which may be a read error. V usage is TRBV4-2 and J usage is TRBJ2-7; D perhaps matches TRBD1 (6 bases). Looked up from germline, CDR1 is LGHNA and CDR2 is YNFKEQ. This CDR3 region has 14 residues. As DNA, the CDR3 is TGTGCCAGCAGCCAAGCCCAACAGGGCTCCGAGCAGTGCTTC. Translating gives CASSQAQQGSEQCF.

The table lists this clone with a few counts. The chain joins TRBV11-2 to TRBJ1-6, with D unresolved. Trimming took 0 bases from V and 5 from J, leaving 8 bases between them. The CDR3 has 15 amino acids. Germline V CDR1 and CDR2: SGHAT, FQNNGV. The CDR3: CASSLEGGNNSPLHF. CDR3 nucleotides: TGTGCCAGCAGCTTAGAGGGCGGGAATAATTCACCCCTCCACTTT.

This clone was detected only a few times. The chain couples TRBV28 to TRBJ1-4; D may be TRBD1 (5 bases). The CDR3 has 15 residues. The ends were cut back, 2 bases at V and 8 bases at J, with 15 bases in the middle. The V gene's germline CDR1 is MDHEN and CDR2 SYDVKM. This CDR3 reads CASSLLGASGEKLFF. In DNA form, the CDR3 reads TGTGCCAGCAGTTTACTCGGGGCGTCAGGGGAAAAACTGTTTTTT.

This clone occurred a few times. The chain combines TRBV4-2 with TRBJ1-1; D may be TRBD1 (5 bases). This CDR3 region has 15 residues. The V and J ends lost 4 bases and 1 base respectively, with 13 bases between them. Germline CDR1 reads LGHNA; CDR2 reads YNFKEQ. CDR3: CASSPGRGANTEAFF. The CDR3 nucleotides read TGTGCCAGCAGCCCAGGGCGAGGCGCGAACACTGAAGCTTTCTTT.

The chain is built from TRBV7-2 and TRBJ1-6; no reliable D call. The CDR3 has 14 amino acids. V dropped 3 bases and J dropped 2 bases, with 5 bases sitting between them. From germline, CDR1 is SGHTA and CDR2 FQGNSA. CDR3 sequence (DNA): TGTGCCAGCAGCTTCACCACCTATAATTCACCCCTCCACTTT. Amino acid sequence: CASSFTTYNSPLHF.

The CDR3 nucleotides are TGTGCCAGCAGTCTTACCTTGAACACTGAAGCTTTCTTT. The encoded protein is CASSLTLNTEAFF. The V gene is TRBV7-3, the J gene TRBJ1-1; D unresolved. The CDR3 has 13 residues. Germline V gene sequence: CDR1 SGHTA, CDR2 FQGTGA. V was pared by 6 bases and J by 0 bases, with 8 bases between.

The CDR3: CASSVDPAGGAEAFF. The CDR3 bases are TGTGCCAGCAGCGTAGATCCGGCTGGGGGGGCTGAAGCTTTCTTT. V and J are TRBV9 and TRBJ1-1; weak D call: TRBD1 (5 bases). The length of the CDR3 is 15 residues. The germline CDR1 and CDR2 sequences are SGDLS and YYNGEE. V lost 0 bases to trimming and J lost 6 bases, with 15 bases between them.

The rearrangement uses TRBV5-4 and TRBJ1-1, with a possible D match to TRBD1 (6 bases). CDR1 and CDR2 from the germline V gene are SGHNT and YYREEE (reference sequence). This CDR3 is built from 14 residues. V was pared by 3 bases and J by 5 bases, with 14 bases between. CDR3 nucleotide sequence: TGTGCCAGCAGCTCACAGGGCGGGGGAACTGAAGCTTTCTTT. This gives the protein CASSSQGGGTEAFF.

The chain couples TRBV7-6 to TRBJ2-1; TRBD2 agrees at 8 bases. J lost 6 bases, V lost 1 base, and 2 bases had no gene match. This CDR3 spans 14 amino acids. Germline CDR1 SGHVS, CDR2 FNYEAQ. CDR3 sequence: CASSLGGGFNEQFF. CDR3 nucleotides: TGTGCCAGCAGCTTAGGCGGGGGGTTCAATGAGCAGTTCTTC.

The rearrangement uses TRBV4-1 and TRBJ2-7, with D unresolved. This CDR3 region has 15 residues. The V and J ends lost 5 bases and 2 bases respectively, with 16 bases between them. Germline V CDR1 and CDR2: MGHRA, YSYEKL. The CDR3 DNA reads TGCGCCAGCAGCTCGCCCTCGAAGGGCGCCTACGAGCAGTACTTC. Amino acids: CASSSPSKGAYEQYF.

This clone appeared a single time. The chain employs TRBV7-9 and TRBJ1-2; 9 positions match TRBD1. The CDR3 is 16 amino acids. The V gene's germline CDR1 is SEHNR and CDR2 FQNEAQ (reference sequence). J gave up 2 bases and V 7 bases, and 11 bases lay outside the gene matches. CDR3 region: CASTDNLGQGNYGYTF. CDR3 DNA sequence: TGTGCCAGCACCGATAACCTGGGACAGGGAAACTATGGCTACACCTTC.

This CDR3 reads CASSRVGEEKLFF. The CDR3 DNA reads as TGTGCCAGCAGTCGTGTAGGTGAAGAAAAACTGTTTTTT. The chain uses TRBV5-4 and TRBJ1-4; D remains ambiguous. V lost 5 bases and J 8 bases, leaving 13 bases between the germline ends. This CDR3 region has 13 residues. Germline V CDR1 and CDR2: SGHNT, YYREEE (reference sequence).

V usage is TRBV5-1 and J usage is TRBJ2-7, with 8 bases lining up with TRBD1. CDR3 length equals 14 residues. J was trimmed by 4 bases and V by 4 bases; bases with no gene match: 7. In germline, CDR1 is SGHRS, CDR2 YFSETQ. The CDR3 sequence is CASSTGQGGYEQYF. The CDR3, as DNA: TGCGCCAGCAGCACAGGACAGGGAGGTTACGAGCAGTACTTC.

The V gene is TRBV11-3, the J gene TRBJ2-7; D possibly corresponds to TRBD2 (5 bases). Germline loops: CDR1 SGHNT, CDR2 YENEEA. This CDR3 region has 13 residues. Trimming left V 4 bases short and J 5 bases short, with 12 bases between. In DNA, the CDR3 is TGTGCCAGCAGCTCGGACGCGGGCAACGAGCAGTACTTC. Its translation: CASSSDAGNEQYF.